This T cell receptor (beta chain) was profiled in a study of cytomegalovirus exposure and HLA in healthy donors. General observations from the study: Owing to their indistinguishability, certain V segments, notably TRBV6-2 and TRBV6-3, were excluded. One cluster of highly shared sequence variants probably arose as a sequencing artifact. HLA allele associations emerged for fewer than 20,000 TCR beta sequences in a later analysis, at 0.05 false discovery rate.

From germline, CDR1 is SNHLY and CDR2 FYNNEI. V was pared by 4 bases and J by 5 bases, with 9 bases between. This CDR3 spans 13 amino acids. Both 60 Vbeta primers and 13 Jbeta primers went into the PCR. Measured with immunoSEQ multiplex PCR; TCRdb has only the in-frame clones, and not every one. The table lists about 140,000 clones, roughly 80% of them singletons. There are a few counts of this clone. Its antigen is unknown. The sequence was obtained from a male donor in good health and CMV-seronegative. The sequenced sample was PBMCs. The rearrangement links TRBV2 to TRBJ2-1; D may be TRBD1 (6 bases). In DNA form, the CDR3 reads TGTGCCAGCAGTGTGGGGGCCGACAATGAGCAGTTCTTC. Translating it yields CASSVGADNEQFF.